This TCR beta chain comes out of a study of CD8+CD57+ T cells in acquired aplastic anemia. Whole-study context: Recorded DNA amounts for sorted CD4+ and CD8+ cells had an average of around 3.4 ug. Study-level findings and limits: Both patients and controls carried the same twenty-nine CD8+ CDR3 sequences. Patients versus controls showed no significant CD8+ Simpson's diversity difference.

The TCR beta profiling, which covered VDJ combination and CDR3 sequence, was carried out using genomic DNA as the template. TCRdb ran MiXCR on the reads and lists one entry per CDR3 protein. The sample yields approximately 220,000 distinct CDR3 sequences, roughly 53% seen once. This clonotype was observed many times. Its target is not known. Individuals selected for sequencing had exhibited CD8+CD57+ cell expansion on flow cytometry. Severe acquired aplastic anemia was the diagnosis recorded for all patients. Per the germline V gene, CDR1 is SGHTS and CDR2 is YDEGEE. This CDR3 comprises 15 residues. The V end lost 0 bases, the J end lost 0 bases, and 10 bases lay between the germline ends.

The TCR comes from a human donor with aplastic anemia. Sequenced: sorted CD4+, CD8+, or CD8+CD57+ T cells (not recorded which) from PBMCs. The chain links TRBV5-8 to TRBJ2-7; possible D gene TRBD1, 6 bases. In nucleotides, the CDR3 is TGTGCCAGCAGCTTGGGCGCAGGGGTCTCCTACGAGCAGTACTTC. Amino acid sequence: CASSLGAGVSYEQYF.